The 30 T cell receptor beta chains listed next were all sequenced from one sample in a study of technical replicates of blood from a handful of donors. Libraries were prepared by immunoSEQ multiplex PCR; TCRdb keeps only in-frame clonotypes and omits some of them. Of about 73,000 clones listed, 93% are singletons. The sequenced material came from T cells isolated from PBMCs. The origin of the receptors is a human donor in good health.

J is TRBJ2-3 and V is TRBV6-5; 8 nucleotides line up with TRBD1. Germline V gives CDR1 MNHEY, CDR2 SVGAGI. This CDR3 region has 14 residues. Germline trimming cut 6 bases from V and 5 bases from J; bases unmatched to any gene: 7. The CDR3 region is CASSKGQALDTQYF. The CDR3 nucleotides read TGTGCCAGCAGCAAGGGACAGGCTTTAGATACGCAGTATTTT.

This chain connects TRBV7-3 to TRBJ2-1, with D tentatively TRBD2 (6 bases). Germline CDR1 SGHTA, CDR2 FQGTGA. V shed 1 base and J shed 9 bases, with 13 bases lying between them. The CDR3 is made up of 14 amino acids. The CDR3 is CASSLKEGSGEQFF. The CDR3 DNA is TGTGCCAGCAGCTTAAAGGAGGGTTCGGGTGAGCAGTTCTTC.

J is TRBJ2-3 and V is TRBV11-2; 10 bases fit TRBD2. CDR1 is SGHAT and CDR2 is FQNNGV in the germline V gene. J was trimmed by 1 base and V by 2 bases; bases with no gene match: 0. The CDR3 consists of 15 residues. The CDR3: CASSLLAGGTDTQYF. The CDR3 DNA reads TGTGCCAGCAGCTTACTAGCGGGAGGCACAGATACGCAGTATTTT.

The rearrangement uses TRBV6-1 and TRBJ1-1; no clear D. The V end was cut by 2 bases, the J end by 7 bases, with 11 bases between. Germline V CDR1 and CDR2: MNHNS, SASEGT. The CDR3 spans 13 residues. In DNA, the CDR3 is TGTGCCAGCAGTGAAAATCTCGGGTTTGAAGCTTTCTTT. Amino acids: CASSENLGFEAFF.

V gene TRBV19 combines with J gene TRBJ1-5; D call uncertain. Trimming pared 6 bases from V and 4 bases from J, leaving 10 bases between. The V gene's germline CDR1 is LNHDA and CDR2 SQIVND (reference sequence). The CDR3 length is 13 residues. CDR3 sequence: CASRHRENQPQHF. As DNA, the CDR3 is TGTGCCAGTAGGCATCGGGAAAATCAGCCCCAGCATTTT. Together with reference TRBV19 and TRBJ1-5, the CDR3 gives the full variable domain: DGGITQSPKYLFRKEGQNVTLSCEQNLNHDAMYWYRQDPGQGLRLIYYSQIVNDFQKGDIAEGYSVSREKKESFPLTVTSAQKNPTAFYLCASRHRENQPQHFGDGTRLSIL.

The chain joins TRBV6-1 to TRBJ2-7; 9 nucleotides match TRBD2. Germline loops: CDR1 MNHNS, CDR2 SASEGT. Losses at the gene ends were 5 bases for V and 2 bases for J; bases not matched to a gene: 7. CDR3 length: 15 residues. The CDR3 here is CASSPRSGGTYEQYF. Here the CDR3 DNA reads TGTGCCAGCAGTCCGCGGAGCGGGGGGACCTACGAGCAGTACTTC.

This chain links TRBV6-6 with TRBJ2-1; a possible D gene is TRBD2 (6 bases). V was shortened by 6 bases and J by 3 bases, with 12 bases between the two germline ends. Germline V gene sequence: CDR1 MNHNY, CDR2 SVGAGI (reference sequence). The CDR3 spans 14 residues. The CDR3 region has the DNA TGTGCCAGCAGCTCTGTCGGGGGCTACAATGAGCAGTTCTTC. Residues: CASSSVGGYNEQFF.

CDR3 protein: CASSQDLFNEQFF. DNA for the CDR3: TGCGCCAGCAGCCAAGATCTGTTCAATGAGCAGTTCTTC. The chain carries TRBV4-1 and TRBJ2-1; D uncertain. The CDR3 runs 13 residues. Germline V gives CDR1 MGHRA, CDR2 YSYEKL. Trimming removed 0 bases at V and 6 bases at J, with 6 bases between.

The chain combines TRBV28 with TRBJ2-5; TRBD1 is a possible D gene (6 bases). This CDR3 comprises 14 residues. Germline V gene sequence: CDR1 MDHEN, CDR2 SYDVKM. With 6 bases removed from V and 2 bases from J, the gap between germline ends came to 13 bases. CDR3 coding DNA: TGTGCCAGCAGCCGAGGACAGATACAAGAGACCCAGTACTTC. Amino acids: CASSRGQIQETQYF.

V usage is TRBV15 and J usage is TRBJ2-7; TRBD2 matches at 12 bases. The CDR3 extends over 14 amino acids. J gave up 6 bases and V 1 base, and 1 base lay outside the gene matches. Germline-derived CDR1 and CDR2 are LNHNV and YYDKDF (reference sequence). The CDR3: CATSRGTSGVEQYF. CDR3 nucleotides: TGTGCCACCAGCAGAGGGACTAGCGGGGTCGAGCAGTACTTC.

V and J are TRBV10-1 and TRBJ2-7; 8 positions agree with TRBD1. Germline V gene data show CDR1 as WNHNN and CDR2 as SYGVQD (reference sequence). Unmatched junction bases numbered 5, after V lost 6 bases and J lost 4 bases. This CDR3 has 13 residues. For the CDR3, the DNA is TGCGCCAGCAGCTCGACAGGGGAGTACGAGCAGTACTTC. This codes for CASSSTGEYEQYF.

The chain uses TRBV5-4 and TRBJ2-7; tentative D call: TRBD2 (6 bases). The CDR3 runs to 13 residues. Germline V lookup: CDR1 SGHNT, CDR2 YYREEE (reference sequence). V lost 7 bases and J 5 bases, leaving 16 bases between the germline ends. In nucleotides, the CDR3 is TGTGCCAGCGGCACGGCTAGCGTGGACGAGCAGTACTTC. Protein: CASGTASVDEQYF.

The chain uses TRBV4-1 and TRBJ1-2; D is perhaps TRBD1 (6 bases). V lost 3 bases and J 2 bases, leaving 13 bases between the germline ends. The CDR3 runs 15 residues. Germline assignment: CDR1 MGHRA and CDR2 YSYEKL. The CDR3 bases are TGCGCCAGCAGCCAGGCGGACAGCTCAAACTATGGCTACACCTTC. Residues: CASSQADSSNYGYTF.

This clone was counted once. CDR3 in amino acids: CAISDGGMGGNQPQHF. The CDR3, as DNA: TGTGCCATCAGTGATGGAGGGATGGGGGGGAATCAGCCCCAGCATTTT. The V gene is TRBV10-3, the J gene TRBJ1-5; D is perhaps TRBD1 (5 bases). The germline V and J ends were trimmed by 3 bases and 4 bases, with 16 bases remaining between them. Germline V gene sequence: CDR1 ENHRY, CDR2 SYGVKD. The CDR3 loop spans 16 amino acids.

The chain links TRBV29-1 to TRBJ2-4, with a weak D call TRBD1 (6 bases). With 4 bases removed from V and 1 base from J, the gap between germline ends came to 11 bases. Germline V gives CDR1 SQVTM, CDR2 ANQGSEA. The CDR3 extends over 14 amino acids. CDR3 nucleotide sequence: TGCAGCGTTGGCTTCCAGGGGGCCAAAAACATTCAGTACTTC. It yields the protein CSVGFQGAKNIQYF.

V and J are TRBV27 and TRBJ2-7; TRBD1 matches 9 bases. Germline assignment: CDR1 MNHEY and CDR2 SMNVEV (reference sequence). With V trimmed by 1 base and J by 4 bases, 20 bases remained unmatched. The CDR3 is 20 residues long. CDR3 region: CASSLLPGTGRSSWLYEQYF. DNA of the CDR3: TGTGCCAGCAGTTTATTACCCGGGACAGGGAGGTCCTCATGGCTGTACGAGCAGTACTTC.

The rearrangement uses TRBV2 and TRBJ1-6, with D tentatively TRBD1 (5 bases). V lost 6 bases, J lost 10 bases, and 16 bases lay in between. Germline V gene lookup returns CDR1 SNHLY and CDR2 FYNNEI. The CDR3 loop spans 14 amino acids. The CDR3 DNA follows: TGTGCCAGCAGACCCTCCGGGGGGGGATCACCCCTCCACTTT. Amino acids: CASRPSGGGSPLHF.

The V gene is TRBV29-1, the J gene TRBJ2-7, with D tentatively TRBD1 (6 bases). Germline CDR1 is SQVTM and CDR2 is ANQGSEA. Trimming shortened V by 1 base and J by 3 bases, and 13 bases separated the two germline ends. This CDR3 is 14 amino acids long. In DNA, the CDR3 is TGCAGCGTTGAAGGGACAGAAGGGGGCTACGAGCAGTACTTC. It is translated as CSVEGTEGGYEQYF.

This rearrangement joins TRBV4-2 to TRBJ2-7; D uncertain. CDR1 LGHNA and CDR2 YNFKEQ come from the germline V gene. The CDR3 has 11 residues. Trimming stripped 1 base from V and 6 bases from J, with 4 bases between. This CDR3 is CASSQGSEQYF. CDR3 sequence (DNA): TGTGCCAGCAGCCAAGGCAGCGAGCAGTACTTC.

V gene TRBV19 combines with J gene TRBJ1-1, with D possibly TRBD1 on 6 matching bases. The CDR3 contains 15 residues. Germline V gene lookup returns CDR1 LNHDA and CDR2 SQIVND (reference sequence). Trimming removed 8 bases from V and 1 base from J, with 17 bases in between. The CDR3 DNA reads TGTGCCAGTGTCGGGGGGGCGGGGTGGAACACTGAAGCTTTCTTT. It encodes CASVGGAGWNTEAFF.

In DNA, the CDR3 is TGTGCCAGTAGTATTACAGCCACCTCAGGGTACTACGAGCAGTACTTC. Its protein product is CASSITATSGYYEQYF. The chain employs TRBV19 and TRBJ2-7, with TRBD1 as a possible D gene (5 bases). Germline loops: CDR1 LNHDA, CDR2 SQIVND (reference sequence). This CDR3 is built from 16 residues. V was pared by 3 bases and J by 3 bases, with 18 bases between. The whole variable domain, filled in from reference TRBV19 and TRBJ2-7, reads DGGITQSPKYLFRKEGQNVTLSCEQNLNHDAMYWYRQDPGQGLRLIYYSQIVNDFQKGDIAEGYSVSREKKESFPLTVTSAQKNPTAFYLCASSITATSGYYEQYFGPGTRLTVT.

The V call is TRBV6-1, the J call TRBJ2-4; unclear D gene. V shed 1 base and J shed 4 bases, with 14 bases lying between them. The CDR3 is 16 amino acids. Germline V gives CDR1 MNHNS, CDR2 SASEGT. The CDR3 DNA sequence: TGTGCCAGCAGTGAAGAGGCGACTCCTTTAAAAAACATTCAGTACTTC. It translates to CASSEEATPLKNIQYF.

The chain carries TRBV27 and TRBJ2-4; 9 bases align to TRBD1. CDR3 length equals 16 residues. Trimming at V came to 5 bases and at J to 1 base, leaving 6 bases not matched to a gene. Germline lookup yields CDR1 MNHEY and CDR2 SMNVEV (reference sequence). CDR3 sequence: CASSPTGGPAKNIQYF. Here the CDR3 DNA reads TGTGCCAGCAGTCCTACAGGGGGCCCTGCCAAAAACATTCAGTACTTC.

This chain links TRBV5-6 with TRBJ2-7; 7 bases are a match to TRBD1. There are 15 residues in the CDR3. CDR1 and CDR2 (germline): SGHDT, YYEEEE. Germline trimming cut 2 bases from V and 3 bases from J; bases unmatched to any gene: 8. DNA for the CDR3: TGTGCCAGCAGCTTAGCAGCAGGGGACAGCTACGAGCAGTACTTC. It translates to CASSLAAGDSYEQYF.

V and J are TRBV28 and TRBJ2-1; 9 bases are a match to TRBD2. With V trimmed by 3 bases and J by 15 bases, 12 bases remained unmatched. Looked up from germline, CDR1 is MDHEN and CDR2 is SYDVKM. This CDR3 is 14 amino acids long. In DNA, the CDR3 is TGTGCCAGCAGTTTCGATCCTAGCGGGGAGGGGGGGTTCTTC. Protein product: CASSFDPSGEGGFF. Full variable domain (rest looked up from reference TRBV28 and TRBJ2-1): DVKVTQSSRYLVKRTGEKVFLECVQDMDHENMFWYRQDPGLGLRLIYFSYDVKMKEKGDIPEGYSVSREKKERFSLILESASTNQTSMYLCASSFDPSGEGGFFGPGTRLTVL.

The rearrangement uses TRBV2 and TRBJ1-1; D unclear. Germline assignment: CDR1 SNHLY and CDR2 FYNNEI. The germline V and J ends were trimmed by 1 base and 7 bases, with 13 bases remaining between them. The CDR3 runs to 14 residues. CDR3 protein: CASSEEGGMIEAFF. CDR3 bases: TGTGCCAGCAGTGAAGAGGGCGGGATGATTGAAGCTTTCTTT.

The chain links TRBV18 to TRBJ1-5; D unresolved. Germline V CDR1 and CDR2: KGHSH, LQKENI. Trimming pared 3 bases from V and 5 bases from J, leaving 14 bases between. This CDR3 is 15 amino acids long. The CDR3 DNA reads TGTGCCAGCTCACCGAGTAGCGGGTCGGATCAGCCCCAGCATTTT. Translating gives CASSPSSGSDQPQHF.

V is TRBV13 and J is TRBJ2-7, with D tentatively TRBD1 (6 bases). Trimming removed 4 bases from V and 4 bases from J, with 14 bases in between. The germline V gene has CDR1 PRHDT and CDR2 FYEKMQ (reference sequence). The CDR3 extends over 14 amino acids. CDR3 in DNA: TGTGCCAGCAGCTCCACAGGGTCGGGGTACGAGCAGTACTTC. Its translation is CASSSTGSGYEQYF.

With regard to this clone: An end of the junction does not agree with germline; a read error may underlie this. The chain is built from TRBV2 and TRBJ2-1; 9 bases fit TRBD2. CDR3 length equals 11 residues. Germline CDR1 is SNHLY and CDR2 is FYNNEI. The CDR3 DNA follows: TGTGCCAGCAGTCCCGGGACTAGCCTCCTCTTC. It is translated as CASSPGTSLLF.

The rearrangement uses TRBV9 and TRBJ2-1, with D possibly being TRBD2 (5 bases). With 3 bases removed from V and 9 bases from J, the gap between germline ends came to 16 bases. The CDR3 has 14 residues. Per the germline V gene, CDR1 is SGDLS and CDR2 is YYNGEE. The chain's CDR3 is CASSAGYSEGEQFF. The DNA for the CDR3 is TGTGCCAGCAGCGCAGGATACTCAGAGGGTGAGCAGTTCTTC.